This entry concerns a single T cell receptor beta chain. Antigen specificity is unknown. This sample is part of a study of T-cell memory formation after mild COVID-19. General study points: Researchers found some responding clones in pre-infection memory, a sign that cross-reactive memory joined. Second-wave clones with a day 37 peak had unconfirmed SARS-CoV-2 specificity.

CDR1 and CDR2 (germline): SQVTM, ANQGSEA. The V and J ends lost 8 bases and 2 bases, in that order; junction bases with no gene match: 8. The CDR3 consists of 15 residues. TCRdb called the 5' RACE reads again in MiXCR, with one record for every CDR3 protein. In the table there are 350,000 to 400,000 distinct CDR3 sequences, approximately 21% of which are singletons. This chain joins TRBV29-1 and TRBJ2-6; the match to TRBD1 covers 8 bases. Sample: PBMCs or a T cell subset sorted from them (not recorded which). This clonotype originated in an adult woman who had mild COVID-19 (a few samples of this study predate the infection). Cell type and time point are not known. The CDR3 loop is CSIGQGAPGANVLTF. As DNA, the CDR3 is TGCAGCATTGGACAGGGAGCGCCTGGGGCCAACGTCCTGACTTTC. Combining the CDR3 with reference TRBV29-1 and TRBJ2-6 gives the whole variable domain SAVISQKPSRDICQRGTSLTIQCQVDSQVTMMFWYRQQPGQSLTLIATANQGSEATYESGFVIDKFPISRPNLTFSTLTVSNMSPEDSSIYLCSIGQGAPGANVLTFGAGSRLTVL.